This TCR beta chain was recorded in a study of cytomegalovirus exposure and HLA in healthy donors. At the level of the study: There were roughly 110 million unique TCR beta sequences, drawn from about 200 million T cells, in an earlier analysis.

The length of the CDR3 is 14 residues. With 3 bases clipped from V and 4 bases from J, the junction kept 1 base outside the gene matches. Germline CDR1 MNHEY, CDR2 SVGAGI. Primers for the PCR totalled 60 Vbeta and 13 Jbeta. Data came from immunoSEQ multiplex PCR; TCRdb stores just in-frame clones and leaves some out. The sample includes roughly 97,000 clones, less than 85% of them seen just once. J is TRBJ2-7 and V is TRBV6-5; 12 positions match TRBD2. Sequenced sample: PBMCs. The origin of this receptor is a woman aged 18-30 years in good health and CMV-seropositive. CDR3 DNA sequence: TGTGCCAGCAGTTATGGGACTAGCGGGTACGAGCAGTACTTC. Protein product: CASSYGTSGYEQYF.